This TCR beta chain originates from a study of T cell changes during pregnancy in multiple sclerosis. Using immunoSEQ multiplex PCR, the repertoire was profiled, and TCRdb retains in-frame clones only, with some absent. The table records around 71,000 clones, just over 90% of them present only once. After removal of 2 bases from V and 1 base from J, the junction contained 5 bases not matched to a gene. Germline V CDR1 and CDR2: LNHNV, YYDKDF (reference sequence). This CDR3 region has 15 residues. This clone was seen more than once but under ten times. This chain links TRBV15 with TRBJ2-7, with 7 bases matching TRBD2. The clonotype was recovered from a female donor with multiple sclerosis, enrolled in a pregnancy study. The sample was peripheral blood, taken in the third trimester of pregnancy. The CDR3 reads CATSRSPSGSYEQYF. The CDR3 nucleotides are TGTGCCACCAGCAGATCGCCTAGCGGATCCTACGAGCAGTACTTC.